These 8 T cell receptor beta chains came from one sample sequenced in a study of blood T cell repertoires in COVID-19. The data were produced by immunoSEQ multiplex PCR, yet TCRdb's version contains in-frame clones alone and is incomplete. The profile covers under 300,000 clones, with 86% appearing a single time and less than 3% taken by the ten largest. The specimen sequenced was peripheral blood. These receptors all come from a woman in her thirties with active or convalescent COVID-19.

This clone was seen only a few times. The chain has TRBV3-1 (or the pseudogene TRBV3-2) and TRBJ1-5; D is undetermined. V lost 2 bases to trimming and J lost 1 base, with 6 bases between them. The CDR3 sequence is 14 residues long. Per germline, CDR1 LGHDT and CDR2 YNNKEL (reference sequence). The CDR3 DNA reads as TGTGCCAGCAGCCAAAGCATGAGCAATCAGCCCCAGCATTTT. Translating gives CASSQSMSNQPQHF.

Ten or more counts support this clone. The chain couples TRBV4-2 to TRBJ2-7; TRBD1 aligns across 8 bases. Trimming took 0 bases from V and 0 from J; bases not matched to a gene: 4. CDR3 length equals 16 residues. Germline V gene lookup returns CDR1 LGHNA and CDR2 YNFKEQ. This CDR3 is CASSQDPGTGSYEQYF. The CDR3 coding sequence is TGTGCCAGCAGCCAAGATCCCGGGACAGGCTCCTACGAGCAGTACTTC.

This clone was counted only a few times. The gene calls are TRBV27 and TRBJ1-2; tentative D call: TRBD1 (5 bases). Trimming removed 2 bases from V and 4 bases from J, with 8 bases in between. The CDR3 extends over 13 amino acids. CDR1 is MNHEY, CDR2 SMNVEV, per germline (reference sequence). This CDR3 reads CASSLDRFYGYTF. The CDR3 region has the DNA TGTGCCAGCAGTTTAGACAGATTCTATGGCTACACCTTC.

The V and J genes are TRBV28 and TRBJ1-2; TRBD1 matches at 8 bases. V dropped 6 bases and J dropped 6; count of bases not matched to a gene: 15. CDR1 is MDHEN, CDR2 SYDVKM, per germline. The CDR3 totals 16 residues. DNA for the CDR3: TGTGCCAGCAGACCACCCCTCCCAGGGGGCGGAAATGGCTACACCTTC. Protein: CASRPPLPGGGNGYTF.

V and J are TRBV5-6 and TRBJ1-6, with a tentative D call TRBD1 (5 bases). The germline V gene has CDR1 SGHDT and CDR2 YYEEEE. The length of the CDR3 is 15 residues. V shed 4 bases and J shed 10 bases, with 18 bases lying between them. CDR3 nucleotide sequence: TGTGCCAGCAGCACAGAGAGCCAGGGTTGGTCACCCCTCCACTTT. This encodes CASSTESQGWSPLHF.

V and J are TRBV6-5 and TRBJ1-2, with a possible D match to TRBD1 (5 bases). V lost 8 bases, J lost 7 bases, and 14 bases lay in between. Germline values: CDR1 MNHEY, CDR2 SVGAGI. CDR3 length: 12 residues. The DNA for the CDR3 is TGTGCCAGCGGGGGGGGTTATCGTGGCTACACCTTC. It codes for CASGGGYRGYTF.

The V call is TRBV5-6, the J call TRBJ1-1, with 10 positions matching TRBD1. V lost 1 base, J lost 4 bases, and 1 base stayed unmatched. There are 14 residues in the CDR3. The germline V gene has CDR1 SGHDT and CDR2 YYEEEE. CDR3 in amino acids: CASSLWTGGTEAFF. The CDR3 DNA reads TGTGCCAGCAGCTTGTGGACAGGGGGCACTGAAGCTTTCTTT.

This chain joins TRBV9 and TRBJ1-3, with 10 bases fitting TRBD1. The CDR3 loop spans 18 amino acids. V lost 4 bases, J lost 1 base, and 11 bases stayed unmatched. Germline CDR1 reads SGDLS; CDR2 reads YYNGEE. This CDR3 is CASSYGGTGDRSGNTIYF. CDR3 sequence (DNA): TGTGCCAGCAGCTACGGGGGGACAGGGGATAGATCTGGAAACACCATATATTTT.